This TCR beta chain was recovered during a study of blood T cell repertoires in COVID-19. V was pared by 1 base and J by 4 bases, with 8 bases of the junction left unmatched. The germline V gene encodes CDR1 MNHEY and CDR2 SVGAGI. This CDR3 is built from 16 residues. In the study's own analysis: For nucleated cells, counts were estimated from reference gene primer amplification. Sequencing used immunoSEQ multiplex PCR; TCRdb keeps in-frame clones, though not all of them. From that table come the V and J calls and clone size; the DNA was used to work out D and trimming. This repertoire shows some 380,000 clones, 70% to 90% found once; its top ten account for around 1.9%. The sample holds a few counts of this clone. Living in roughly 25 US areas, the participants were between roughly 18 and 89 years of age.

V and J are TRBV6-5 and TRBJ1-2; 8 nucleotides match TRBD1. Source material: PBMCs or T cells enriched from blood (not recorded which). This receptor was identified in a middle-aged woman with acute COVID-19. CDR3 bases: TGTGCCAGCAGTTACTGGGCAGGGGGCTCGATCTATGGCTACACCTTC. This codes for CASSYWAGGSIYGYTF.